Listed here are 19 T cell receptor beta chains from one sample, sequenced in a study of T cells in Graves' hyperthyroidism and ophthalmopathy. Amplification yielded TCR beta CDR3 regions, with RNA transcripts as the source. HTBI primers drove first-round RT-PCR of the TCR CDR3. TCRdb redid the calling of the multiplex PCR reads with MiXCR, one entry per CDR3 protein. The data hold roughly 710,000 distinct CDR3 sequences, with about 35% observed a single time. Sequencing was done on a sample of blood. The receptors originated from a middle-aged woman with Graves' hyperthyroidism.

This chain uses TRBV25-1 with TRBJ1-2, with TRBD1 as a possible D gene (5 bases). The CDR3 length is 15 residues. Trimming shortened V by 5 bases and J by 2 bases, and 15 bases separated the two germline ends. Looked up from germline, CDR1 is MGHDK and CDR2 is SYGVNS. In DNA, the CDR3 is TGTGCCAGCAGTTTCCAGGGAATCCAGAACTATGGCTACACCTTC. Its translation is CASSFQGIQNYGYTF.

This clonotype was seen repeatedly, ten times or more. This rearrangement joins TRBV19 to TRBJ1-4; no reliable D call. Germline CDR1 and CDR2: LNHDA and SQIVND (reference sequence). Trimming removed 10 bases from V and 8 bases from J, with 14 bases in between. This CDR3 is built from 12 residues. The CDR3 coding sequence is TGTGCCACCTCCGATCGCCCGGAAAAACTGTTTTTT. Protein: CATSDRPEKLFF.

This clonotype was detected many times. The V and J genes are TRBV20-1 and TRBJ2-5, with D uncertain. This CDR3 is built from 12 residues. Germline loops: CDR1 DFQATT, CDR2 SNEGSKA (reference sequence). The V end was cut by 4 bases, the J end by 1 base, with 7 bases between. CDR3 bases: TGCAGTGCTACCGACTCCCAAGAGACCCAGTACTTC. It codes for CSATDSQETQYF.

This clonotype was picked up a small number of times. This sequence joins TRBV7-8 and TRBJ2-7, with D tentatively TRBD1 (5 bases). The CDR3 has 15 residues. CDR1 and CDR2 from the germline V gene are SGHVS and FQNEAQ. Trimming stripped 5 bases from V and 3 bases from J, with 17 bases between. The CDR3, as DNA: TGTGCCAGCAGCCCCTTAGGGGTCGGCGACTACGAGCAGTACTTC. It translates to CASSPLGVGDYEQYF.

Ten or more counts support this clonotype. The J gene is TRBJ1-6, the V gene TRBV11-2, with 8 bases identical to TRBD1. The germline V gene has CDR1 SGHAT and CDR2 FQNNGV. This CDR3 is 15 amino acids long. J was trimmed by 6 bases and V by 5 bases; bases with no gene match: 6. For the CDR3, the DNA is TGTGCCAGCAGCATTACAGGGGGGGCTAATTCACCCCTCCACTTT. It translates to CASSITGGANSPLHF.

This clonotype was observed a handful of times. The genes are TRBV20-1 and TRBJ2-7; D might be TRBD1 (5 bases). V was pared by 5 bases and J by 2 bases, with 16 bases between. CDR1 DFQATT and CDR2 SNEGSKA come from the germline V gene (reference sequence). The CDR3 runs 14 residues. This CDR3 is CSAPGLGPAYEQYF. Here the CDR3 DNA reads TGCAGTGCTCCTGGCTTGGGGCCGGCCTACGAGCAGTACTTC.

Written as DNA, the CDR3 is TGTGCTAGAGATATCACAGGGGAGACCCAGTACTTC. Amino acid sequence: CARDITGETQYF. This sequence joins TRBV7-7 and TRBJ2-5; maybe TRBD1 (6 bases). CDR1 SSHAT and CDR2 FNYEAQ come from the germline V gene (reference sequence). This CDR3 comprises 12 residues.

Comment on this clonotype: A much bigger clone sits one base away, suggesting this may be a read error. As the CDR3 is not closed by the conserved phenylalanine or tryptophan, this likely results from a read error. The V call is TRBV9, the J call TRBJ1-2, with D perhaps TRBD1 (5 bases). Between the trimmed V and J ends, which lost 0 bases and 8 bases, there was a span of 20 bases. This CDR3 is built from 16 residues. Germline V gene data show CDR1 as SGDLS and CDR2 as YYNGEE. The CDR3 protein is CASSVGTSRDRGGYTL. CDR3 nucleotides: TGTGCCAGCAGCGTAGGGACGTCCAGGGACCGGGGAGGCTACACCCTC.

The chain combines TRBV4-3 with TRBJ2-7, with a tentative D call TRBD1 (6 bases). Germline V CDR1 and CDR2: LGHNA, YSLEER. Between the trimmed V and J ends, which lost 1 base and 6 bases, there was a span of 16 bases. The CDR3 totals 15 residues. DNA of the CDR3: TGCGCCAGCAGCCAAGGGTCAGGGGTAGGTTTCGAGCAGTACTTC. Translated, it gives CASSQGSGVGFEQYF.

This chain links TRBV10-3 with TRBJ2-5; D might be TRBD1 (6 bases). The length of the CDR3 is 14 residues. V gave up 11 bases and J gave up 2 bases, with 18 bases separating them. The germline CDR1 and CDR2 sequences are ENHRY and SYGVKD. The CDR3 bases are TGTGCCTCGAGGGACACCGGCCGTCAAGAGACCCAGTACTTC. It codes for CASRDTGRQETQYF.

The chain links TRBV20-1 to TRBJ2-5, with 9 positions matching TRBD2. This CDR3 region has 16 residues. The V and J ends lost 4 bases and 5 bases, in that order; junction bases with no gene match: 14. CDR1 DFQATT and CDR2 SNEGSKA come from the germline V gene (reference sequence). The CDR3 spells CSAMGLAGSTMETQYF. The DNA of the CDR3 is TGCAGTGCTATGGGGCTAGCGGGATCTACTATGGAGACCCAGTACTTC.

The rearrangement uses TRBV9 and TRBJ2-3; the D call may be TRBD1 or TRBD2 (5 bases each). Germline assignment: CDR1 SGDLS and CDR2 YYNGEE. The V end lost 3 bases, the J end lost 0 bases, and 11 bases lay between the germline ends. This CDR3 is built from 15 residues. The CDR3 DNA reads TGTGCCAGCAGCGCATGGGACCACAGCACAGATACGCAGTATTTT. Translated, it gives CASSAWDHSTDTQYF.

With regard to this clonotype: Mismatch with germline at one junction end may stem from a read error. CDR3: CASRDRGQRTGAFF. As DNA, the CDR3 is TGTGCCAGCAGGGACAGGGGGCAACGCACTGGAGCTTTCTTT. This chain joins TRBV12-3 or TRBV12-4 and TRBJ1-1, with 11 positions matching TRBD1. This CDR3 contains 14 residues.

Comment on this clonotype: Being one base from a much bigger clone, this may be a read error. The chain has TRBV19 and TRBJ2-2, with D perhaps being TRBD1 or TRBD2 (5 bases each). The CDR3 runs 14 residues. CDR1 and CDR2 from the germline V gene are LNHDA and SQIVND (reference sequence). The CDR3 DNA follows: TGTGCCGGTCGCCTGGCCTCGGACACCGGGGAGCTGTCTTTT. It translates to CAGRLASDTGELSF.

Remarks on this clonotype: The junction differs from germline at one of its ends, possibly a read error. The CDR3 sequence is CASSLDGRVYEQYF. DNA for the CDR3: TGTGCCAGCAGTTTAGATGGTAGAGTCTACGAGCAGTACTTC. The J gene is TRBJ2-7, the V gene TRBV7-2; D remains unclear. The germline CDR1 and CDR2 sequences are SGHTA and FQGNSA. The CDR3 is 14 residues long.

This clonotype was detected only a few times. The gene calls are TRBV6-5 and TRBJ1-1, with D perhaps TRBD1 (5 bases). The CDR3 sequence is 16 residues long. Between the trimmed V and J ends, which lost 0 bases and 5 bases, there was a span of 16 bases. Germline CDR1 and CDR2: MNHEY and SVGAGI. CDR3 amino acids: CASSYSIGRGWTEAFF. DNA for the CDR3: TGTGCCAGCAGTTACTCGATTGGACGGGGGTGGACTGAAGCTTTCTTT.

A few counts support this clonotype. An end of the junction does not agree with germline; a read error may underlie this. This sequence joins TRBV7-9 and TRBJ1-3; no clear D. This CDR3 is built from 15 residues. Per germline, CDR1 SEHNR and CDR2 FQNEAQ (reference sequence). The CDR3 sequence: CASSPRTDPGTTIYF. The CDR3, as DNA: TGTGCCAGCAGCCCCCGGACGGACCCCGGAACCACCATATATTTT.

This clonotype was counted between two and nine times. J is TRBJ1-4 and V is TRBV4-3; 10 bases agree with TRBD1. This CDR3 is built from 13 residues. V trimming: 4 bases; J trimming: 14 bases; junction bases outside the gene matches: 7. The germline V gene has CDR1 LGHNA and CDR2 YSLEER. The DNA of the CDR3 is TGCGCCAGCAGCCTGGACAGGGGGGGTTGGCTGTTTTTT. It encodes CASSLDRGGWLFF.

This clonotype was seen many times. V usage is TRBV5-5 and J usage is TRBJ1-1; D might be TRBD1 (6 bases). Germline V gene sequence: CDR1 SGHKS, CDR2 YYEKEE (reference sequence). The length of the CDR3 is 14 residues. V gave up 4 bases and J gave up 6 bases, with 16 bases separating them. The CDR3: CASSLESTGPEAFF. CDR3 sequence (DNA): TGTGCCAGCAGCCTTGAATCTACAGGGCCTGAAGCTTTCTTT.